The 16 T cell receptor beta chains below were found in one sample sequenced in a study of regulatory T cells in long-lasting Graves disease. Time point indicated: newly diagnosed GD, antithyroid drugs for less than 3 months. TCR sequences were obtained from RNA taken from PBMCs. Building the TCR beta libraries relied on iRepertoire HTBI primers, and CDR3 regions underwent Arm-PCR. MiXCR was run by TCRdb on the multiplex PCR reads, yielding one entry per CDR3 protein. In the table there are more than 350,000 distinct CDR3 sequences, 14% to 15% of which are singletons. The sample was also reused in another study, on T cells in Graves' hyperthyroidism and ophthalmopathy.

This specimen was peripheral blood mononuclear cells (PBMCs), taken at new diagnosis, from a patient treated with antithyroid drugs. The source is a woman in her twenties or thirties with Graves disease.

The genes are TRBV14 and TRBJ2-1, with 14 bases identical to TRBD2. V shed 3 bases and J 6 bases; nucleotides not matched to a gene: 13. Looked up from germline, CDR1 is SGHDN and CDR2 is FVKESK. This CDR3 has 19 amino acids. This CDR3 reads CASSHRLAGGRWWINEQFF. The CDR3 nucleotides are TGTGCCAGCAGCCATAGACTAGCGGGAGGGAGGTGGTGGATCAATGAGCAGTTCTTC.

V usage is TRBV5-1 and J usage is TRBJ1-1, with D maybe TRBD1 (6 bases). Germline V lookup: CDR1 SGHRS, CDR2 YFSETQ. V was shortened by 1 base and J by 2 bases, with 9 bases between the two germline ends. This CDR3 is built from 14 residues. The CDR3 DNA reads TGCGCCAGCAGCTTGAACGGGGGCAACACTGAAGCTTTCTTT. Translated, it gives CASSLNGGNTEAFF.

This clonotype was observed at least ten times. The chain combines TRBV2 with TRBJ2-3; the D gene is possibly TRBD2 (5 bases). The V gene's germline CDR1 is SNHLY and CDR2 FYNNEI. CDR3 length: 11 amino acids. V lost 8 bases and J 10 bases, leaving 13 bases between the germline ends. The CDR3 bases are TGTGCCAGCGGACTGGCTGGGGCGCAGTATTTT. The encoded protein is CASGLAGAQYF.

This clonotype was recorded a few times. The genes are TRBV10-1 and TRBJ2-5, with 7 bases aligning to TRBD1. CDR3 length equals 15 residues. Germline CDR1 and CDR2: WNHNN and SYGVQD (reference sequence). J was trimmed by 1 base and V by 0 bases; bases with no gene match: 2. In DNA, the CDR3 is TGCGCCAGCAGTGAGTCTGGGACAGCCCAAGAGACCCAGTACTTC. Translation: CASSESGTAQETQYF.

This clonotype was seen repeatedly, ten times or more. J is TRBJ2-5 and V is TRBV28; 10 nucleotides line up with TRBD2. J gave up 5 bases and V 4 bases, and 10 bases lay outside the gene matches. This CDR3 spans 16 amino acids. Germline values: CDR1 MDHEN, CDR2 SYDVKM. Here the CDR3 reads CASSSRLAGTRETQYF. DNA for the CDR3: TGTGCCAGCAGTTCGCGACTAGCGGGTACGAGGGAGACCCAGTACTTC.

In its sample, this clonotype was seen many times. The CDR3 loop reads CSVPGQYF. For the CDR3, the DNA is TGCAGCGTACCGGGGCAGTACTTC. The chain uses TRBV20-1 and TRBJ2-7; D gene ambiguous. CDR1 and CDR2 from the germline V gene are DFQATT and SNEGSKA (reference sequence). The CDR3 covers 8 residues.

As regards this clonotype: Being one base from a much bigger clone, this may be a read error. The chain links TRBV20-1 to TRBJ1-1, with TRBD1 identical over 8 bases. This CDR3 has 13 residues. Germline CDR1 and CDR2: DFQATT and SNEGSKA (reference sequence). Germline trimming cut 5 bases from V and 7 bases from J; bases unmatched to any gene: 9. The CDR3 region is CSADSGTGFEAFF. The CDR3, as DNA: TGCAGTGCTGACTCAGGGACAGGCTTTGAAGCTTTCTTT.

In this sample, this clonotype turned up many times. The gene calls are TRBV29-1 and TRBJ2-1; weak D call: TRBD2 (6 bases). CDR3 length equals 24 residues. The germline V gene encodes CDR1 SQVTM and CDR2 ANQGSEA. The V gene lost 3 bases and the J gene lost 0 bases, with 39 bases spanning the gap. CDR3 loop: CSVDGYWDGGSGRFPLSSYNEQFF. The CDR3 region has the DNA TGCAGCGTTGATGGGTATTGGGATGGGGGTAGCGGCCGTTTTCCCTTAAGCTCCTACAATGAGCAGTTCTTC.

This clonotype has ten or more counts. The chain recombines TRBV6-1 with TRBJ2-1; 9 nucleotides match TRBD1. In germline, CDR1 is MNHNS, CDR2 SASEGT. CDR3 length: 16 amino acids. V lost 1 base to trimming and J lost 6 bases; unmatched junction nucleotides: 7. This chain's CDR3 is CASSEEAGTGFNEQFF. The CDR3 bases are TGTGCCAGCAGTGAAGAGGCGGGGACAGGGTTCAATGAGCAGTTCTTC.

The chain recombines TRBV24-1 with TRBJ2-2; 8 bases are a match to TRBD1. V trimming: 3 bases; J trimming: 4 bases; junction bases outside the gene matches: 6. The CDR3 covers 16 residues. Germline lookup yields CDR1 KGHDR and CDR2 SFDVKD. In DNA, the CDR3 is TGTGCCACCAGTGATACGACAGGGGACCTCACCGGGGAGCTGTTTTTT. Translation gives CATSDTTGDLTGELFF.

This clonotype was observed a few times. The V call is TRBV25-1, the J call TRBJ1-3; unclear D gene. V was trimmed by 3 bases and J by 0 bases, leaving 3 bases between them. There are 13 residues in the CDR3. Germline lookup yields CDR1 MGHDK and CDR2 SYGVNS. The CDR3 sequence is CASSDVSGNTIYF. In nucleotides, the CDR3 is TGTGCCAGCAGTGACGTCTCTGGAAACACCATATATTTT.

This clonotype was observed many times. The V and J genes are TRBV24-1 and TRBJ2-5; 7 nucleotides align to TRBD1. The V and J ends lost 1 base and 3 bases, in that order; junction bases with no gene match: 7. CDR3 length equals 16 residues. The V gene's germline CDR1 is KGHDR and CDR2 SFDVKD. The CDR3 coding sequence is TGTGCCACCAGTGATTTTTGGGACAGCGGTGAAGAGACCCAGTACTTC. Its translation: CATSDFWDSGEETQYF.

This clonotype is a singleton in its sample. The rearrangement uses TRBV4-2 and TRBJ2-1, with D maybe TRBD2 (6 bases). Germline loops: CDR1 LGHNA, CDR2 YNFKEQ. Between the trimmed V and J ends, which lost 1 base and 8 bases, there was a span of 15 bases. This CDR3 region has 15 residues. CDR3 sequence reads: CASSQGRGGSDEQFF. The CDR3 region has the DNA TGTGCCAGCAGCCAAGGGCGGGGCGGATCGGATGAGCAGTTCTTC.

In this sample, this clonotype turned up many times. A read error may account for a junction end that differs from germline. The genes are TRBV5-1 and TRBJ2-1, with a tentative D call TRBD2 (6 bases). Looked up from germline, CDR1 is SGHRS and CDR2 is YFSETQ. The CDR3 consists of 14 residues. The CDR3: CASSRGSSYNEQFF. DNA for the CDR3: TGCGCCAGCAGCCGGGGGAGCTCCTACAATGAACAGTTCTTC.

This clonotype was seen only a few times. The chain has TRBV10-3 and TRBJ2-3, with D uncertain. Trimming cost V 2 bases and J 4 bases, with 4 bases left between them. The germline V gene encodes CDR1 ENHRY and CDR2 SYGVKD. This CDR3 comprises 12 residues. The CDR3 loop reads CAISEDADTQYF. In DNA, the CDR3 is TGTGCCATCAGTGAGGATGCAGATACGCAGTATTTT.

This clonotype was counted a few times. This sequence joins TRBV15 and TRBJ2-4; D is possibly TRBD1 (6 bases). The germline CDR1 and CDR2 sequences are LNHNV and YYDKDF (reference sequence). The V end lost 5 bases, the J end lost 5 bases, and 19 bases lay between the germline ends. This CDR3 region has 16 residues. The CDR3, as DNA: TGTGCCACCAGCTCCGGTGGAGGATCAGGGGAAAACATTCAGTACTTC. It codes for CATSSGGGSGENIQYF.